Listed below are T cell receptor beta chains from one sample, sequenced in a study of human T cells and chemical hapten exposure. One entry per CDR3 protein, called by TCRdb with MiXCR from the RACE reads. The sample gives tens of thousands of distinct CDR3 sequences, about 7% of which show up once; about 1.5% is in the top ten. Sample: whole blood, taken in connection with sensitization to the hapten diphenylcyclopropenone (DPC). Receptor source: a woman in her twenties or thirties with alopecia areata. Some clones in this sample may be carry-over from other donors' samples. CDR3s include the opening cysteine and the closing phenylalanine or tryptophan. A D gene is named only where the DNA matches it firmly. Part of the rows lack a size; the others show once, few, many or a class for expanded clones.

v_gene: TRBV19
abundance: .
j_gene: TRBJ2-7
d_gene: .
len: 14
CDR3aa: CASSVLVSSYEQYF
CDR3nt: TGTGCCAGTAGTGTACTAGTATCATCCTACGAGCAGTACTTC

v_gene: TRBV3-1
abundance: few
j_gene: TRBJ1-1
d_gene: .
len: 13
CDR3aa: CASSRGVNTEAFF
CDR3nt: TGTGCCAGCTCGCGGGGAGTGAACACTGAAGCTTTCTTT

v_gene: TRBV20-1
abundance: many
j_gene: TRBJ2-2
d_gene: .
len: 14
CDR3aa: CSAIPGQNTGELFF
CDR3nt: TGCAGTGCTATCCCGGGGCAAAACACCGGGGAGCTGTTTTTT

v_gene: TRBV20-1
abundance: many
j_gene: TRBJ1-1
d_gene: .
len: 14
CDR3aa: CSASGPKSATEAFF
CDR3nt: TGCAGTGCTAGCGGCCCGAAATCTGCAACTGAAGCTTTCTTT

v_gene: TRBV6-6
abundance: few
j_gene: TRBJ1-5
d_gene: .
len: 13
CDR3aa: CASRKVYNQPQHF
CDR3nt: TGTGCCAGCCGTAAGGTTTACAATCAGCCCCAGCATTTT

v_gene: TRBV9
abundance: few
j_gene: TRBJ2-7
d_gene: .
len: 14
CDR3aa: CASSALVSAGEQYF
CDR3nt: TGTGCCAGCAGCGCCCTCGTTTCGGCAGGCGAGCAGTACTTC

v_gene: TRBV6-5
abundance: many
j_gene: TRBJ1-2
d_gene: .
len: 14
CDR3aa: CASTPRGRNYGYTF
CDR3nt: TGTGCCAGCACACCAAGGGGCAGGAACTATGGCTACACCTTC

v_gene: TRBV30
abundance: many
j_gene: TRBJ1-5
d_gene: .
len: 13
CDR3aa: CAWTSHSNQPQHF
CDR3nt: TGTGCCTGGACCTCACATAGCAATCAGCCCCAGCATTTT

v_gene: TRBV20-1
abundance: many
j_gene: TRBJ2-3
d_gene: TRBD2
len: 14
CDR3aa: CSARVSGGPRGQYF
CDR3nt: TGCAGTGCTAGAGTTAGCGGGGGTCCTCGAGGGCAGTATTTT

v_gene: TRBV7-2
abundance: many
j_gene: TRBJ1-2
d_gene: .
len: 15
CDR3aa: CASSLVSLTVYGYTF
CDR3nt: TGTGCCAGCAGCTTAGTGTCTTTGACAGTCTATGGCTACACCTTC

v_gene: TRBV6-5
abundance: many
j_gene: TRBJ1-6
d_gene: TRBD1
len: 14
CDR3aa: CASSSRTGFTPLHF
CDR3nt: TGTGCCAGCAGTTCCCGGACAGGGTTTACACCCCTCCACTTT

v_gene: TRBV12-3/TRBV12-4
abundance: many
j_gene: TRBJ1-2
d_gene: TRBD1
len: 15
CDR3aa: CASSLRDRGRYGYTF
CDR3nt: TGTGCCAGCAGTTTAAGGGACAGGGGGAGGTATGGCTACACCTTC

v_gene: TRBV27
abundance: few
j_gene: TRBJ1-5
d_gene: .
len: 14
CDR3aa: CASRTAGINQPQHF
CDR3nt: TGTGCCAGCAGGACGGCAGGAATCAATCAGCCCCAGCATTTT

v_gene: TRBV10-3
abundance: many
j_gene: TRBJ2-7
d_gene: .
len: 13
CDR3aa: CAISPGLLSEQYF
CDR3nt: TGTGCCATCAGCCCGGGACTTCTGTCCGAGCAGTACTTC

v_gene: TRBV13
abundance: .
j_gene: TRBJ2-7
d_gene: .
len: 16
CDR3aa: CASSRGGRQGNYEQYF
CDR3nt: TGTGCCAGCAGTAGAGGGGGAAGGCAGGGGAACTACGAGCAGTACTTC

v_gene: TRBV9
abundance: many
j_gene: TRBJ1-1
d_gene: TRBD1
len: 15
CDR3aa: CASSADAGGNTEAFF
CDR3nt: TGTGCCAGCAGCGCCGACGCAGGGGGGAACACTGAAGCTTTCTTT

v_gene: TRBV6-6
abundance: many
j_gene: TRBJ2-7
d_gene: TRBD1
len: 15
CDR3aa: CASTLPDRDDYEQYF
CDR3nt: TGTGCCAGCACCCTCCCGGACAGGGACGACTACGAGCAGTACTTC

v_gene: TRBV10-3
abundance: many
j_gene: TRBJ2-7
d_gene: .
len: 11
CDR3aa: CAISDMDEQYF
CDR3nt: TGTGCCATCAGCGACATGGACGAGCAGTACTTC

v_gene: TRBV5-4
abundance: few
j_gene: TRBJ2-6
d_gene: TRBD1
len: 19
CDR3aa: CASSGAGRGLAPGANVLTF
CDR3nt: TGTGCCAGCAGCGGGGCGGGCAGGGGGCTCGCCCCTGGGGCCAACGTCCTGACTTTC

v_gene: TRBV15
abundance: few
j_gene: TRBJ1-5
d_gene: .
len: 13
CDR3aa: CATSRGCNQPQHF
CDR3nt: TGTGCCACCAGCAGGGGGTGCAATCAGCCCCAGCATTTT

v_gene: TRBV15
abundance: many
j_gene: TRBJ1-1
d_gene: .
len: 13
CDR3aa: CATSRVGVAEAFF
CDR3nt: TGTGCCACCAGCAGAGTCGGAGTCGCTGAAGCTTTCTTT

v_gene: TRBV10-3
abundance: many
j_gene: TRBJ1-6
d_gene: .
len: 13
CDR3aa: CAITLTVDSPLHF
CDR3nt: TGTGCCATCACTCTGACAGTGGATTCACCCCTCCACTTT

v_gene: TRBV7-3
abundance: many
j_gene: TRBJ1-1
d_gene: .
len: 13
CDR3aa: CASSLDRNTEAFF
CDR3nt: TGTGCCAGCAGCTTGGACAGGAACACTGAAGCTTTCTTT

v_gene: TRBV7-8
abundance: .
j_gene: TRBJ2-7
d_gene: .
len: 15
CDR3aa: CASSPVVGGPGEQYF
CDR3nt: TGTGCCAGCAGCCCCGTGGTGGGAGGCCCAGGGGAGCAGTACTTC

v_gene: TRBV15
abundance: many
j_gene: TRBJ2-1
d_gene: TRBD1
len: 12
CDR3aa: CATTDRASEQFF
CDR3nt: TGTGCCACCACCGACAGGGCGAGTGAGCAGTTCTTC

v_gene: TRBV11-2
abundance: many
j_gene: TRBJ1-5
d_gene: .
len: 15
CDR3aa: CASSLDGSTNQPQHF
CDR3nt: TGTGCCAGCAGCTTAGATGGCAGTACCAATCAGCCCCAGCATTTT

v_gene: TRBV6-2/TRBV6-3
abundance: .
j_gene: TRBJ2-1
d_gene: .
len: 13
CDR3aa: CASDRSLSNEQFF
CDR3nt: TGTGCCAGCGACAGGTCCCTTTCCAATGAGCAGTTCTTC

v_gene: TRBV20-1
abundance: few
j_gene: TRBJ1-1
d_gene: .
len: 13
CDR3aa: CSAREGELWSAFF
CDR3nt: TGCAGTGCACGAGAGGGAGAACTATGGTCGGCTTTCTTT

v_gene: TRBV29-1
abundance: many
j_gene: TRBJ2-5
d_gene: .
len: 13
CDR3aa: CSVELGAQETQYF
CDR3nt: TGCAGCGTTGAACTCGGGGCCCAAGAGACCCAGTACTTC

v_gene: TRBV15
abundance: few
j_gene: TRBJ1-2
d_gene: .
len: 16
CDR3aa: CATSRAWEAGRYGYTF
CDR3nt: TGTGCCACCAGCAGAGCCTGGGAGGCAGGCCGATATGGCTACACCTTC

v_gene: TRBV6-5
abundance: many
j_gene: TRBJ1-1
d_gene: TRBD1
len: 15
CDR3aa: CASSYQQGANTEAFF
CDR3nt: TGTGCCAGCAGTTACCAACAGGGGGCCAACACTGAAGCTTTCTTT

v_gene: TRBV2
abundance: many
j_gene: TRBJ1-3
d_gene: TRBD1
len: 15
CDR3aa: CASSEGQGARNTIYF
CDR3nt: TGTGCCAGCAGCGAAGGACAGGGGGCAAGAAACACCATATATTTT

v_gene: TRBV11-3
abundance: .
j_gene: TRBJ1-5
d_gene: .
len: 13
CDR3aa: CASSLEGAGAQHF
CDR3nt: TGTGCCAGCAGCTTAGAAGGGGCCGGTGCCCAGCATTTT

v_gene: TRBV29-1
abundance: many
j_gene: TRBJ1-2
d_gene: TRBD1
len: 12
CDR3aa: CSAPTGEGDYTF
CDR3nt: TGCAGCGCCCCAACAGGGGAGGGAGACTACACCTTC

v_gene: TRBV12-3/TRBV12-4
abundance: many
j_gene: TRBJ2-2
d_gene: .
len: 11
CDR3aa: CASRGTGELFF
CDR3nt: TGTGCCAGCAGGGGCACCGGGGAGCTGTTTTTT

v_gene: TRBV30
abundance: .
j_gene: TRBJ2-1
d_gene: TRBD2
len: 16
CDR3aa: CAWSVGLAGVYNEQFF
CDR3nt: TGTGCCTGGAGTGTAGGGCTAGCGGGAGTATACAATGAGCAGTTCTTC

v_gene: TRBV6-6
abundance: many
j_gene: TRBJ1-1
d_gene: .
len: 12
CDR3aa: CASRTGTTIAFF
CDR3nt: TGTGCCAGCAGAACCGGGACGACTATTGCTTTCTTT

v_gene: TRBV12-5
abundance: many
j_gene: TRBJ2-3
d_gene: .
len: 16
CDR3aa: CASGLGLVFSTDTQYF
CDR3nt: TGTGCTAGTGGTTTGGGACTAGTTTTTAGCACAGATACGCAGTATTTT

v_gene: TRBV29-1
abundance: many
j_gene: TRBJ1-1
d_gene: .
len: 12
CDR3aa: CSAAQGYTEAFF
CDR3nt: TGCAGCGCAGCACAGGGCTACACTGAAGCTTTCTTT

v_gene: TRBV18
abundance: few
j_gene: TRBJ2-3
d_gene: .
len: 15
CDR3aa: CASSPPGGEGDTQYF
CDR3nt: TGTGCCAGCTCACCACCCGGGGGCGAGGGAGATACGCAGTATTTT

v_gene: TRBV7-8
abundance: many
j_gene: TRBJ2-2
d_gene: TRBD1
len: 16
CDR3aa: CASSFGQGANTGELFF
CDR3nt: TGTGCCAGCAGCTTCGGACAGGGGGCGAACACCGGGGAGCTGTTTTTT

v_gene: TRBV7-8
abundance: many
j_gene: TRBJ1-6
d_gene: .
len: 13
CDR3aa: CASSLAGDSPLHF
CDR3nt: TGTGCCAGCAGCTTAGCAGGGGATTCACCCCTCCACTTT

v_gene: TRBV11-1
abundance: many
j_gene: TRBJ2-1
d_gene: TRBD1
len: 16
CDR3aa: CASSLARPGGADEQFF
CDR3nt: TGTGCCAGCAGCTTAGCGCGGCCAGGGGGCGCGGATGAGCAGTTCTTC

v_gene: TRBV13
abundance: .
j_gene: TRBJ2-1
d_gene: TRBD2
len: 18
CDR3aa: CASSLGGGGSLQYNEQFF
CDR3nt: TGTGCCAGCAGCTTAGGCGGCGGGGGGTCCCTCCAATACAATGAGCAGTTCTTC

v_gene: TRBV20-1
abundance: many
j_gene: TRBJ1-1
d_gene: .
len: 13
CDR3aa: CSASGDLNTEAFF
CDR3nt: TGCAGTGCTAGCGGGGACCTAAACACTGAAGCTTTCTTT

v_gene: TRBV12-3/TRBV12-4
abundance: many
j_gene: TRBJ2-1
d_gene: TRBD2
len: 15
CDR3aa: CASSSTSGGLNKQFF
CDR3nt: TGTGCCAGCAGTTCCACTAGCGGGGGGCTAAACAAGCAGTTCTTC

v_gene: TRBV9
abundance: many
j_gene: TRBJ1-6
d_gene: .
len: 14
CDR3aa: CASNDFPGGSPLHF
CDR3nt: TGTGCCAGCAACGATTTCCCCGGGGGTTCACCCCTCCACTTT

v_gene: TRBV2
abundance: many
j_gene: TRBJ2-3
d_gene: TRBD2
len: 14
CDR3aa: CASSSQGLADTQYF
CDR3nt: TGTGCCAGCAGTAGCCAAGGACTAGCAGATACGCAGTATTTT